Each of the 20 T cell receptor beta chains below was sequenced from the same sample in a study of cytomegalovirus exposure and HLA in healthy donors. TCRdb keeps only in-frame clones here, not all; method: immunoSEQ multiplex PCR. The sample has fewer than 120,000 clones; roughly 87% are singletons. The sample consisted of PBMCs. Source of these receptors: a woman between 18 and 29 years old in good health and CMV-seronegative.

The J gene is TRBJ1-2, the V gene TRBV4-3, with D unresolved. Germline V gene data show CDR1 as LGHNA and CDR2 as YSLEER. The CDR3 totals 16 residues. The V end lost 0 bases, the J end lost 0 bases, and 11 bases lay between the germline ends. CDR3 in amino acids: CASSQDMGRTNYGYTF. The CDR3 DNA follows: TGCGCCAGCAGCCAAGACATGGGCAGAACTAACTATGGCTACACCTTC.

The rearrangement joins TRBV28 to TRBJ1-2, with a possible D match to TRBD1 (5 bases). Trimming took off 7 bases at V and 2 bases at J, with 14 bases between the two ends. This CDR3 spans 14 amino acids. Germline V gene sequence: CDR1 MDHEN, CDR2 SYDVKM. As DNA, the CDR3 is TGTGCCAGCACGGGGGGGGTTAAGAACTATGGCTACACCTTC. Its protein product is CASTGGVKNYGYTF.

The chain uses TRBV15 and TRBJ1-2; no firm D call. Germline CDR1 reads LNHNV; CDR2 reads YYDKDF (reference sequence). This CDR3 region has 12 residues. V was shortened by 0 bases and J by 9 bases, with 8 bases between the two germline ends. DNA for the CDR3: TGTGCCACCAGCAGAGATAGGGAGAGCTACACCTTC. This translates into CATSRDRESYTF.

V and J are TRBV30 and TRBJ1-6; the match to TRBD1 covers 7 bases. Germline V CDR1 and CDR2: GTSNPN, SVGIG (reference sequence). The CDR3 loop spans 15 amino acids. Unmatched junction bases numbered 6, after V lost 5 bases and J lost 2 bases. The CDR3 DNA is TGTGCCTGGGGGCACGGGACAGCCTATAATTCACCCCTCCACTTT. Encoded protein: CAWGHGTAYNSPLHF.

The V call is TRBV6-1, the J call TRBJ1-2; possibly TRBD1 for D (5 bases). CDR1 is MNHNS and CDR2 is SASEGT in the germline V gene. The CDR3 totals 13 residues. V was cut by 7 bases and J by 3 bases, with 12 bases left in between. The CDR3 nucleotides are TGTGCCAGCACCACCCCGGGGGACTATGGCTACACCTTC. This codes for CASTTPGDYGYTF.

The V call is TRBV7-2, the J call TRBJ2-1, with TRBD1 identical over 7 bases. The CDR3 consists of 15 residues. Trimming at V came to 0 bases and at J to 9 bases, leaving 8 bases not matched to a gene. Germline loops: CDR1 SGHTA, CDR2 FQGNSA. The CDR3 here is CASSLARQGMGEQFF. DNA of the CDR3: TGTGCCAGCAGCTTAGCCCGACAGGGAATGGGTGAGCAGTTCTTC.

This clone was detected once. CDR3 coding DNA: TGTGCCAGCAGCTTGGAGGACCTAGCGGAGAACACCGGGGAGCTGTTTTTT. Its protein is CASSLEDLAENTGELFF. V gene TRBV5-4 combines with J gene TRBJ2-2; 7 nucleotides line up with TRBD2. Trimming removed 0 bases from V and 1 base from J; junction bases left unmatched: 6. Germline assignment: CDR1 SGHNT and CDR2 YYREEE (reference sequence). This CDR3 is built from 17 residues.

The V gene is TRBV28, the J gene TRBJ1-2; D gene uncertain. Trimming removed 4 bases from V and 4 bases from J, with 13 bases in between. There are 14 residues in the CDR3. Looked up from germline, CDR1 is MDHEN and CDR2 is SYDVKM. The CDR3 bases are TGTGCCAGCAGTTACAGCACTCTGGGCTATGGCTACACCTTC. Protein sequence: CASSYSTLGYGYTF.

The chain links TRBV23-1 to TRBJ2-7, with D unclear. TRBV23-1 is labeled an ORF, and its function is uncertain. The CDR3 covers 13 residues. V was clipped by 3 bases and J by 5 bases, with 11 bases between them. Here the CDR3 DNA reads TGCGCCAGCAGTCACCCCCATAGAAACGAGCAGTACTTC. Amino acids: CASSHPHRNEQYF.

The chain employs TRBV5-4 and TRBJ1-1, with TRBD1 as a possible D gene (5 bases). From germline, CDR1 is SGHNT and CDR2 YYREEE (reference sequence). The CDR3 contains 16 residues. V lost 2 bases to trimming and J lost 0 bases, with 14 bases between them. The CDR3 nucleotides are TGTGCCAGCAGCTTAAATGTGGGGGGATTGAACACTGAAGCTTTCTTT. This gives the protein CASSLNVGGLNTEAFF. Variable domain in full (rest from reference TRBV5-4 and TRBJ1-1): ETGVTQSPTHLIKTRGQQVTLRCSSQSGHNTVSWYQQALGQGPQFIFQYYREEENGRGNFPPRFSGLQFPNYSSELNVNALELDDSALYLCASSLNVGGLNTEAFFGQGTRLTVV.

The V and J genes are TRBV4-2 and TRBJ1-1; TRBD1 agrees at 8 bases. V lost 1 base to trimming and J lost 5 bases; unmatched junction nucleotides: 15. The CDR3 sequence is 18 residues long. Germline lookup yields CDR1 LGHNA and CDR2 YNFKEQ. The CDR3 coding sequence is TGTGCCAGCAGCCAAGTTTGGGGTCAGGGGGCAGTTCATACTGAAGCTTTCTTT. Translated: CASSQVWGQGAVHTEAFF.

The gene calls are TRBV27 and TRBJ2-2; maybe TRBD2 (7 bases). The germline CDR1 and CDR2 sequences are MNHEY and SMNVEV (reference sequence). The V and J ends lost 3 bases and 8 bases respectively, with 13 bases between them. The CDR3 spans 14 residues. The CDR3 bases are TGTGCCAGCAGTTTTGGGGGGGCAACGGGGGAGCTGTTTTTT. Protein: CASSFGGATGELFF.

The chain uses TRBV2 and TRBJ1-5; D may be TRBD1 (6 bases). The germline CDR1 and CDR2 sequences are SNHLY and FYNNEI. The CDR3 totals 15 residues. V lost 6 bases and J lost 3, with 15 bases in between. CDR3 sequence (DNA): TGTGCCAGCAGCGACGACAGGTGGCTCAATCAGCCCCAGCATTTT. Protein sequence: CASSDDRWLNQPQHF. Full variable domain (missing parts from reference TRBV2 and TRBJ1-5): EPEVTQTPSHQVTQMGQEVILRCVPISNHLYFYWYRQILGQKVEFLVSFYNNEISEKSEIFDDQFSVERPDGSNFTLKIRSTKLEDSAMYFCASSDDRWLNQPQHFGDGTRLSIL.

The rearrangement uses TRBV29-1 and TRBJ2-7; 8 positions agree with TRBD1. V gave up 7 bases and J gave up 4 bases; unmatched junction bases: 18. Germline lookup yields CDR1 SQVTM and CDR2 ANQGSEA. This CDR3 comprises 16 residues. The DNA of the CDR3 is TGCAGCGCACAGGGGGATTCGAGCGGAACCTTTTACGAGCAGTACTTC. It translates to CSAQGDSSGTFYEQYF.

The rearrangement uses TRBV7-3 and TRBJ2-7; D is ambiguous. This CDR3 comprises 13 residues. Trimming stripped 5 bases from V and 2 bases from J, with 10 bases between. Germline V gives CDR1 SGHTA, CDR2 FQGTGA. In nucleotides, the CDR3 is TGTGCCAGCAGCCTAGACGGAACCTACGAGCAGTACTTC. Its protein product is CASSLDGTYEQYF.

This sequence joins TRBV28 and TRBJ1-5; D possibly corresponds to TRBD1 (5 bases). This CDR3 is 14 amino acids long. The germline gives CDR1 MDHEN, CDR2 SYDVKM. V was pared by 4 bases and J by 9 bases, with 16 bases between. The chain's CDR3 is CASSSQGAWGPQHF. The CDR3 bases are TGTGCCAGCAGTTCCCAAGGGGCTTGGGGGCCCCAGCATTTT.

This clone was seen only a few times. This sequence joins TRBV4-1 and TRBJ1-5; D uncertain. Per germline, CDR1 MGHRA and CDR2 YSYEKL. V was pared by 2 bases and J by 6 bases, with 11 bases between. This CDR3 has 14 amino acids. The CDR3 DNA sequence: TGCGCCAGCAGCCAATTCGAAACGGGTCAGCCCCAGCATTTT. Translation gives CASSQFETGQPQHF.

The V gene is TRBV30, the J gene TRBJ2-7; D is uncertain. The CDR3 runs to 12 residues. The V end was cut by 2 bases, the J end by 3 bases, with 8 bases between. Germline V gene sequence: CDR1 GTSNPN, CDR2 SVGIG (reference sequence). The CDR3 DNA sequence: TGTGCCTGGAGTCACGGTGACTACGAGCAGTACTTC. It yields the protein CAWSHGDYEQYF.

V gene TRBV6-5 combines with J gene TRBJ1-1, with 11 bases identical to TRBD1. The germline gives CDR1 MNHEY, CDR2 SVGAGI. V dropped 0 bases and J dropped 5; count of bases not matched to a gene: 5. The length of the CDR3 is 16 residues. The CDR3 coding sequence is TGTGCCAGCAGTTACTCGGTGGGACAGGGGGGAACTGAAGCTTTCTTT. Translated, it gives CASSYSVGQGGTEAFF.

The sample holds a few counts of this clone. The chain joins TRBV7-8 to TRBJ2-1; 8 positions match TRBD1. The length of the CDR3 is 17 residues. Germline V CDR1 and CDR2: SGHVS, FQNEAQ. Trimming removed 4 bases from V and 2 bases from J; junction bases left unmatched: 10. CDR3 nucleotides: TGTGCCAGCAGCTCCGCCCGACGGACAGGGCCCTACAATGAGCAGTTCTTC. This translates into CASSSARRTGPYNEQFF.